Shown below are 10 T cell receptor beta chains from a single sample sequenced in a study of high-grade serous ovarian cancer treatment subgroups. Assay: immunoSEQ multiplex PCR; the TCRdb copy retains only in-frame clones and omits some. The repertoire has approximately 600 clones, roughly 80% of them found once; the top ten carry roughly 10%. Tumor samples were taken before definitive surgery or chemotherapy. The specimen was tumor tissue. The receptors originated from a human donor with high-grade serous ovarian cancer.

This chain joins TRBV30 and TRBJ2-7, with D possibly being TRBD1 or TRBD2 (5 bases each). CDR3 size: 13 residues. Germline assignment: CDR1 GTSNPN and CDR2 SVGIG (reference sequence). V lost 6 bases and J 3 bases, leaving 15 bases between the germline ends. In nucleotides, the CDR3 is TGTGCCTGCTGGAGGACTCAGGGCTACGAGCAGTACTTC. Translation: CACWRTQGYEQYF.

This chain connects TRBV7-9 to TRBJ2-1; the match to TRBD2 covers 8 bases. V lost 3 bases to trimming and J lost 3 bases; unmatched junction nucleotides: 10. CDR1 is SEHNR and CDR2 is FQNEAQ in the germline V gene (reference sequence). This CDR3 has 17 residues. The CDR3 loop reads CASSLVSGSIYYNEQFF. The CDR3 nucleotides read TGTGCCAGCAGCTTGGTAAGCGGGAGTATTTACTACAATGAGCAGTTCTTC.

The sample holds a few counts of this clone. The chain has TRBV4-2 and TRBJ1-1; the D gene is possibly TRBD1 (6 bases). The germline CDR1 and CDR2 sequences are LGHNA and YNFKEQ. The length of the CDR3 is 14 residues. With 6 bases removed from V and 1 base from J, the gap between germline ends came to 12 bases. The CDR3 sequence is CASSLLTGNTEAFF. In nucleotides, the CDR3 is TGTGCCAGCAGTTTATTGACAGGGAACACTGAAGCTTTCTTT.

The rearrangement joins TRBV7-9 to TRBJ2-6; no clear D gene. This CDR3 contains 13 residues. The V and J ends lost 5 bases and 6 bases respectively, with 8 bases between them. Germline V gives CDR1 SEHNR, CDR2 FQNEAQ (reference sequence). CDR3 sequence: CASSPIQANVLTF. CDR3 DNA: TGTGCCAGCAGCCCGATCCAGGCCAACGTCCTGACTTTC.

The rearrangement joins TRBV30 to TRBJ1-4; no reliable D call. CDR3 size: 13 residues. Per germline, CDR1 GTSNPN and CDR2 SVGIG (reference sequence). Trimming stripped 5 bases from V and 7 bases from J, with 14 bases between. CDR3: CAWQRSFSEKLFF. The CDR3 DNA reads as TGTGCCTGGCAGAGGAGTTTTAGTGAAAAACTGTTTTTT.

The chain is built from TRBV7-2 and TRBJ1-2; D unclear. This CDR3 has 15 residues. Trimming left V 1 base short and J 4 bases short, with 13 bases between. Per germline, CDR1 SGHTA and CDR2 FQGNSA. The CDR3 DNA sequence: TGTGCCAGCAGCTTAGTGGGCGGTGCTTTCTATGGCTACACCTTC. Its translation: CASSLVGGAFYGYTF. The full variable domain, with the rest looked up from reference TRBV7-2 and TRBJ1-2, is GAGVSQSPSNKVTEKGKDVELRCDPISGHTALYWYRQSLGQGLEFLIYFQGNSAPDKSGLPSDRFSAERTGGSVSTLTIQRTQQEDSAVYLCASSLVGGAFYGYTFGSGTRLTVV.

The CDR3 region is CASTPTSGRYDEQFF. In DNA form, the CDR3 reads TGTGCCAGTACCCCCACTAGCGGGAGATACGATGAGCAGTTCTTC. This chain links TRBV19 with TRBJ2-1; 11 bases are shared with TRBD2. There are 15 residues in the CDR3. V dropped 7 bases and J dropped 8; count of bases not matched to a gene: 10. The germline gives CDR1 LNHDA, CDR2 SQIVND (reference sequence).

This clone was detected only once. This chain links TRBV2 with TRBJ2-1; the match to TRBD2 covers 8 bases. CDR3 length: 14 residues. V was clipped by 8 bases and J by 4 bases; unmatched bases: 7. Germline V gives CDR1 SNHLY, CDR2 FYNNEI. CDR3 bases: TGTGCCAGCGTCGGGAGGGCCTTGTACAATGAGCAGTTCTTC. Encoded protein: CASVGRALYNEQFF.

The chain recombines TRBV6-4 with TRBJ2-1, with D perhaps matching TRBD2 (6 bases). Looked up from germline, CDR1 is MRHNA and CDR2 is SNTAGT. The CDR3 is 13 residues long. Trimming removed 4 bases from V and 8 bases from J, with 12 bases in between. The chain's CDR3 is CASSAGEVDEQFF. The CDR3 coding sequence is TGTGCCAGCAGTGCCGGGGAGGTAGATGAGCAGTTCTTC.

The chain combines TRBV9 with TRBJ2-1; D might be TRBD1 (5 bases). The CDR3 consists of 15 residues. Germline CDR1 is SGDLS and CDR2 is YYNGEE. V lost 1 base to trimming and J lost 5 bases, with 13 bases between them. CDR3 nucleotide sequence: TGTGCCAGCAGCGTAACTCCCCAGGGAAACAATGAGCAGTTCTTC. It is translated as CASSVTPQGNNEQFF.